The rows below give T cell receptor beta chains drawn from one sample of a study of cytomegalovirus exposure and HLA in healthy donors. Produced via immunoSEQ multiplex PCR; TCRdb's table is partial and in-frame only. Of about 120,000 clones listed, 89% are singletons. The specimen was PBMCs. The receptors were gathered from a woman under 30 in good health and CMV-seronegative. Each CDR3 is given with its conserved first and last residue. Each record gives: J gene, clone size, V gene, D gene, CDR3 DNA, CDR3 protein. D genes are given only for firm matches. Some rows mark clone size as missing; the rest say once, few, many or name a class of expanded clone.

J gene: TRBJ1-4; clone size: -; V gene: TRBV10-1; D gene: TRBD1; CDR3 DNA: TGCGCCAGCAGTGAGCCGGGACAGTATGAAAAACTGTTTTTT; CDR3 protein: CASSEPGQYEKLFF
J gene: TRBJ2-1; clone size: -; V gene: TRBV28; D gene: TRBD2; CDR3 DNA: TGTGCCAGCCCGCCTGAGGGGGCAAGGACTAGCGCCGACAATGAGCAGTTCTTC; CDR3 protein: CASPPEGARTSADNEQFF
J gene: TRBJ1-2; clone size: -; V gene: TRBV10-3; D gene: TRBD1; CDR3 DNA: TGTGCCATCACCGGACAGGGGGCAGACTATGGCTACACCTTC; CDR3 protein: CAITGQGADYGYTF
J gene: TRBJ1-2; clone size: -; V gene: TRBV2; D gene: -; CDR3 DNA: TGTGCCAGCACTTTGATCCAGGGATCCTATGGCTACACCTTC; CDR3 protein: CASTLIQGSYGYTF
J gene: TRBJ2-1; clone size: -; V gene: TRBV28; D gene: TRBD2; CDR3 DNA: TGTGCCAGCAGTTCAGCGGGAGAATCTTACAATGAGCAGTTCTTC; CDR3 protein: CASSSAGESYNEQFF
J gene: TRBJ1-5; clone size: few; V gene: TRBV18; D gene: -; CDR3 DNA: TGTGCCAGCTCACTGGGAGTGGATGGTGTTCAGCCCCAGCATTTT; CDR3 protein: CASSLGVDGVQPQHF
J gene: TRBJ2-2; clone size: -; V gene: TRBV4-3; D gene: -; CDR3 DNA: TGCGCCAGCAGCCACGCCCGGGACTTCAGGAGCGGGGAGCTGTTTTTT; CDR3 protein: CASSHARDFRSGELFF
J gene: TRBJ2-2; clone size: -; V gene: TRBV7-9; D gene: -; CDR3 DNA: TGTGCCAGCAGCTCTTCAAGGACTGTTACGAACACCGGGGAGCTGTTTTTT; CDR3 protein: CASSSSRTVTNTGELFF
J gene: TRBJ1-5; clone size: few; V gene: TRBV29-1; D gene: -; CDR3 DNA: TGCAGCGTGGCAGAGGGCAATCAGCCCCAGCATTTT; CDR3 protein: CSVAEGNQPQHF
J gene: TRBJ2-3; clone size: -; V gene: TRBV6-5; D gene: -; CDR3 DNA: TGTGCCAGCAGTTACCTGCGGGAGCAGTATTTT; CDR3 protein: CASSYLREQYF
J gene: TRBJ1-5; clone size: once; V gene: TRBV10-3; D gene: -; CDR3 DNA: TGTGCCATCAGTGAGTCATTAGGGGATCAGCCCCAGCATTTT; CDR3 protein: CAISESLGDQPQHF
J gene: TRBJ2-3; clone size: -; V gene: TRBV6-5; D gene: -; CDR3 DNA: TGTGCCAGCCGACCCAGGGGTCTAAATACAGATACGCAGTATTTT; CDR3 protein: CASRPRGLNTDTQYF
J gene: TRBJ2-3; clone size: -; V gene: TRBV19; D gene: -; CDR3 DNA: TGTGCCAGTAGGCTACAGGGCAGCACAGATACGCAGTATTTT; CDR3 protein: CASRLQGSTDTQYF
J gene: TRBJ2-2; clone size: once; V gene: TRBV29-1; D gene: -; CDR3 DNA: TGCAGCGTTGACGGGGGTCCAGGCCGGGCCGGGGAGCTGTTTTTT; CDR3 protein: CSVDGGPGRAGELFF
J gene: TRBJ1-2; clone size: -; V gene: TRBV18; D gene: -; CDR3 DNA: TGTGCCAGCTCACCCCGGACAGACTATGGCTACACCTTC; CDR3 protein: CASSPRTDYGYTF
J gene: TRBJ2-5; clone size: once; V gene: TRBV2; D gene: -; CDR3 DNA: TGTGCCAGCATCTCGGCGGAGGGCCAAGAGACCCAGTACTTC; CDR3 protein: CASISAEGQETQYF
J gene: TRBJ2-1; clone size: -; V gene: TRBV19; D gene: -; CDR3 DNA: TGTGCCAGTAGTCCTAGCGCCTACAATGAGCAGTTCTTC; CDR3 protein: CASSPSAYNEQFF
J gene: TRBJ1-2; clone size: -; V gene: TRBV7-9; D gene: -; CDR3 DNA: TGTGCCAGCAGCCCAGACGGAGCTAACTATGGCTACACCTTC; CDR3 protein: CASSPDGANYGYTF
J gene: TRBJ2-1; clone size: -; V gene: TRBV4-1; D gene: TRBD1; CDR3 DNA: TGCGCCAGCAGCCCTTCGACAGGGACGGACCCACTCCGACGAAACAATGAGCAGTTCTTC; CDR3 protein: CASSPSTGTDPLRRNNEQFF
J gene: TRBJ1-1; clone size: -; V gene: TRBV6-5; D gene: TRBD1; CDR3 DNA: TGTGCCAGCAGGCGCAACAGGGGGGACACTGAAGCTTTCTTT; CDR3 protein: CASRRNRGDTEAFF
J gene: TRBJ2-2; clone size: -; V gene: TRBV10-1; D gene: TRBD1; CDR3 DNA: TGCGCCAGCAGTGAGCCCCAAGGACAGGGCACCGGGGAGCTGTTTTTT; CDR3 protein: CASSEPQGQGTGELFF
J gene: TRBJ2-5; clone size: -; V gene: TRBV30; D gene: TRBD1; CDR3 DNA: TGTGCCTCAACAGAGCAGACAGGGACGCGGGAGACCCAGTACTTC; CDR3 protein: CASTEQTGTRETQYF
J gene: TRBJ1-2; clone size: few; V gene: TRBV14; D gene: -; CDR3 DNA: TGTGCCAGCAGCCAGGAGGGCTACACCTTC; CDR3 protein: CASSQEGYTF
J gene: TRBJ1-4; clone size: -; V gene: TRBV7-8; D gene: -; CDR3 DNA: TGTGCCAGCAGCACGAGTACTCGCGGCGAAAAACTGTTTTTT; CDR3 protein: CASSTSTRGEKLFF
J gene: TRBJ1-5; clone size: -; V gene: TRBV19; D gene: TRBD1; CDR3 DNA: TGTGCCAGTAGTATAGCCCCTTACCGCGGGACAGGGGTTCAGCCCCAGCATTTT; CDR3 protein: CASSIAPYRGTGVQPQHF
J gene: TRBJ2-1; clone size: once; V gene: TRBV4-3; D gene: TRBD2; CDR3 DNA: TGCGCCAGCAGCCAAGATGCTAGCGGGACTTGGAATGAGCAGTTCTTC; CDR3 protein: CASSQDASGTWNEQFF
J gene: TRBJ1-3; clone size: -; V gene: TRBV11-2; D gene: TRBD1; CDR3 DNA: TGTGCCAGCAGCTTTGAGGGACAGGGCCGAAACACCATATATTTT; CDR3 protein: CASSFEGQGRNTIYF
J gene: TRBJ2-1; clone size: -; V gene: TRBV28; D gene: TRBD2; CDR3 DNA: TGTGCCAGCAGTTCCTTAACGGGGGGATACAATGAGCAGTTCTTC; CDR3 protein: CASSSLTGGYNEQFF
J gene: TRBJ1-4; clone size: -; V gene: TRBV6-1; D gene: -; CDR3 DNA: TGTGCCAGCAGTGAAATTTCGGGGGCAACTAATGAAAAACTGTTTTTT; CDR3 protein: CASSEISGATNEKLFF
J gene: TRBJ2-3; clone size: once; V gene: TRBV19; D gene: -; CDR3 DNA: TGTGCCAGTAGTACCGGGGCAGATACGCAGTATTTT; CDR3 protein: CASSTGADTQYF
J gene: TRBJ1-1; clone size: -; V gene: TRBV7-2; D gene: -; CDR3 DNA: TGTGCCAGCAGCTTAGGGGCCTTGAACGCTGAAGCTTTCTTT; CDR3 protein: CASSLGALNAEAFF
J gene: TRBJ1-2; clone size: -; V gene: TRBV12-5; D gene: -; CDR3 DNA: TGTGCTAGTGGTTTGCAGACAGATTACGGCTACACCTTC; CDR3 protein: CASGLQTDYGYTF
J gene: TRBJ2-7; clone size: -; V gene: TRBV2; D gene: -; CDR3 DNA: TGTGCCAGCAGTAATCCGCAGGGGGGAAACTACGAGCAGTACTTC; CDR3 protein: CASSNPQGGNYEQYF
J gene: TRBJ1-2; clone size: -; V gene: TRBV4-1; D gene: TRBD1; CDR3 DNA: TGCGCCAGCAGCCCGGGACAGGGCGTGGACTATGGCTACACCTTC; CDR3 protein: CASSPGQGVDYGYTF
J gene: TRBJ1-2; clone size: -; V gene: TRBV19; D gene: -; CDR3 DNA: TGTGCCAGTCGCGGTGTCTATGGCTACACCTTC; CDR3 protein: CASRGVYGYTF
J gene: TRBJ2-5; clone size: -; V gene: TRBV2; D gene: TRBD1; CDR3 DNA: TGTGCCAGCAGTGGGACAGGGGTGCGAGAGACCCAGTACTTC; CDR3 protein: CASSGTGVRETQYF
J gene: TRBJ1-6; clone size: once; V gene: TRBV5-8; D gene: -; CDR3 DNA: TGTGCCAGCAGCTTGGCCGCGGACAGTTACTCCTATAATTCACCCCTCCACTTT; CDR3 protein: CASSLAADSYSYNSPLHF
J gene: TRBJ1-2; clone size: many; V gene: TRBV10-2; D gene: TRBD1; CDR3 DNA: TGCGCCAGCAACCCCGGACAGGGAGCTAACTATGGCTACACCTTC; CDR3 protein: CASNPGQGANYGYTF
J gene: TRBJ1-1; clone size: -; V gene: TRBV19; D gene: -; CDR3 DNA: TGTGCCAGTAACACAGTATCTACCGGGAACACTGAAGCTTTCTTT; CDR3 protein: CASNTVSTGNTEAFF
J gene: TRBJ1-1; clone size: -; V gene: TRBV6-5; D gene: -; CDR3 DNA: TGTGCCAGCAGCCCACGGGGGGGAACGGGAGCTTTCTTT; CDR3 protein: CASSPRGGTGAFF
J gene: TRBJ2-7; clone size: -; V gene: TRBV14; D gene: -; CDR3 DNA: TGTGCCAGCAGCCCGCGGACACCTTATAGTCACGAGCAGTACTTC; CDR3 protein: CASSPRTPYSHEQYF
J gene: TRBJ2-1; clone size: -; V gene: TRBV7-6; D gene: TRBD2; CDR3 DNA: TGTGCCAGCAGCTTAGGGCTAGCGGGAAGCAATGAGCAGTTCTTC; CDR3 protein: CASSLGLAGSNEQFF
J gene: TRBJ2-1; clone size: -; V gene: TRBV7-7; D gene: TRBD2; CDR3 DNA: TGTGCCAGCAGCCACGGGACTAGCGGATACAATGAGCAGTTCTTC; CDR3 protein: CASSHGTSGYNEQFF
J gene: TRBJ2-4; clone size: -; V gene: TRBV6-5; D gene: -; CDR3 DNA: TGTGCCAGCAGTTACGCGGGGGCCAAAAACATTCAGTACTTC; CDR3 protein: CASSYAGAKNIQYF
J gene: TRBJ1-1; clone size: -; V gene: TRBV6-5; D gene: TRBD1; CDR3 DNA: TGTGCCAGCACTGACAGGGAAACTGAAGCTTTCTTT; CDR3 protein: CASTDRETEAFF
J gene: TRBJ2-1; clone size: -; V gene: TRBV9; D gene: TRBD1; CDR3 DNA: TGTGCCAGCAGCGTAGGAGACAGGGAACATGAGCAGTTCTTC; CDR3 protein: CASSVGDREHEQFF
J gene: TRBJ1-5; clone size: few; V gene: TRBV6-6; D gene: TRBD1; CDR3 DNA: TGTGCCAGCAGTTCTAAACAGGGGGTCAATCAGCCCCAGCATTTT; CDR3 protein: CASSSKQGVNQPQHF
J gene: TRBJ2-5; clone size: -; V gene: TRBV18; D gene: -; CDR3 DNA: TGTGCCAGCTCAGCGAATGTCGGGGTCCAAGAGACCCAGTACTTC; CDR3 protein: CASSANVGVQETQYF
J gene: TRBJ1-2; clone size: -; V gene: TRBV30; D gene: -; CDR3 DNA: TGTGCCTGGAGTGTGTGGCAGGGCTACACCTTC; CDR3 protein: CAWSVWQGYTF
J gene: TRBJ2-7; clone size: few; V gene: TRBV27; D gene: TRBD2; CDR3 DNA: TGTGCCAGCAGTGCCACTAGCGCCTACGAGCAGTACTTC; CDR3 protein: CASSATSAYEQYF
J gene: TRBJ2-3; clone size: -; V gene: TRBV2; D gene: -; CDR3 DNA: TGTGCCAGCAGCTGGGGAGGAGTGGGCACAGATACGCAGTATTTT; CDR3 protein: CASSWGGVGTDTQYF
J gene: TRBJ1-6; clone size: -; V gene: TRBV18; D gene: TRBD1; CDR3 DNA: TGTGCCAGCTCACCCGGACAGGGTAATTCACCCCTCCACTTT; CDR3 protein: CASSPGQGNSPLHF
J gene: TRBJ2-1; clone size: -; V gene: TRBV28; D gene: TRBD2; CDR3 DNA: TGTGCCAGCACTCTCAGACTAGCGGGAGGGCCAATTGAGCAGTTCTTC; CDR3 protein: CASTLRLAGGPIEQFF